A selection of T cell receptor beta chains follows, all from one sample in a study of cytomegalovirus exposure and HLA in healthy donors. TCRdb's table, derived via immunoSEQ multiplex PCR, lists solely in-frame clones and lacks some. Seen here are fewer than 40,000 clones, roughly 76% observed once, and the top ten hold about a tenth. What was sequenced was PBMCs. Receptors originate from a woman aged 40 to 50 in good health and CMV-seronegative. Each CDR3 is given with its conserved first and last residue. The order of the fields is V gene, clone size, D gene, J gene, CDR3 protein, CDR3 DNA. The D gene is left open where the match is weak. Rows may omit the clone size; those that give it use once, few, many or a size class.

V: TRBV4-3
size: medium-sized
D: TRBD1
J: TRBJ2-2
CDR3: CASSQAPGTGELNTGELFF
DNA: TGCGCCAGCAGCCAAGCCCCCGGGACAGGGGAATTGAACACCGGGGAGCTGTTTTTT

V: TRBV11-2
size: .
D: .
J: TRBJ1-5
CDR3: CASSQQNQPQHF
DNA: TGTGCCAGCAGCCAACAAAATCAGCCCCAGCATTTT

V: TRBV7-2
size: .
D: .
J: TRBJ1-1
CDR3: CASSPRGGNTEAFF
DNA: TGTGCCAGCAGCCCCCGGGGAGGTAACACTGAAGCTTTCTTT

V: TRBV27
size: .
D: .
J: TRBJ1-1
CDR3: CASSPLDTRAEAFF
DNA: TGTGCCAGCAGTCCACTAGACACCCGCGCTGAAGCTTTCTTT

V: TRBV7-2
size: .
D: TRBD1
J: TRBJ2-5
CDR3: CASSWSGTGDETQYF
DNA: TGTGCCAGCAGCTGGTCCGGGACAGGGGACGAGACCCAGTACTTC

V: TRBV19
size: once
D: .
J: TRBJ1-5
CDR3: CASSIVGGASQPQHF
DNA: TGTGCCAGTAGTATAGTAGGGGGGGCTAGTCAGCCCCAGCATTTT

V: TRBV7-2
size: .
D: .
J: TRBJ1-6
CDR3: CASSETRGGNSPLHF
DNA: TGTGCCAGCAGCGAAACAAGAGGAGGGAATTCACCCCTCCACTTT

V: TRBV9
size: .
D: .
J: TRBJ2-7
CDR3: CASSVDLGGYEQYF
DNA: TGTGCCAGCAGCGTAGATCTGGGGGGCTACGAGCAGTACTTC

V: TRBV25-1
size: .
D: TRBD2
J: TRBJ2-3
CDR3: CASSNSGGARSDTQYF
DNA: TGTGCCAGCAGTAACAGCGGGGGGGCCCGATCAGATACGCAGTATTTT

V: TRBV29-1
size: .
D: .
J: TRBJ2-3
CDR3: CSVRGRVTDTQYF
DNA: TGCAGCGTTAGGGGTCGAGTCACAGATACGCAGTATTTT

V: TRBV6-6
size: .
D: .
J: TRBJ2-3
CDR3: CASSYIQSTDTQYF
DNA: TGTGCCAGCAGTTATATCCAGAGCACAGATACGCAGTATTTT

V: TRBV5-6
size: .
D: .
J: TRBJ1-1
CDR3: CASSLLPGQGWITEAFF
DNA: TGTGCCAGCAGCCTCCTCCCAGGCCAAGGTTGGATCACTGAAGCTTTCTTT

V: TRBV6-1
size: few
D: .
J: TRBJ1-5
CDR3: CASSRSHEISQPQHF
DNA: TGTGCCAGCAGTCGAAGTCACGAGATCTCCCAGCCCCAGCATTTT

V: TRBV7-9
size: .
D: .
J: TRBJ1-1
CDR3: CASSTAGRNTEAFF
DNA: TGTGCCAGCAGCACCGCGGGGCGGAACACTGAAGCTTTCTTT

V: TRBV7-6
size: .
D: TRBD1
J: TRBJ2-1
CDR3: CASSYRQGVVSNEQFF
DNA: TGTGCCAGCAGCTACCGACAGGGGGTAGTCTCGAATGAGCAGTTCTTC

V: TRBV28
size: .
D: TRBD2
J: TRBJ2-1
CDR3: CASSFGGGSYNEQFF
DNA: TGTGCCAGCAGTTTTGGGGGAGGGTCCTACAATGAGCAGTTCTTC